These 5 T cell receptor beta chains came from one sample sequenced in a study of blood T cell repertoires in COVID-19. Using immunoSEQ multiplex PCR, the repertoire was profiled, and TCRdb retains in-frame clones only, with some absent. Here the sample spans 150,000 to 200,000 clones, 80% being singletons. Sequenced material: peripheral blood. These receptors were obtained from a man between 70 and 80 years old with active or convalescent COVID-19.

This clone came up many times. The CDR3 loop is CATSRDQNQPQHF. The CDR3, as DNA: TGTGCCACCAGCAGAGATCAGAATCAGCCCCAGCATTTT. The gene calls are TRBV15 and TRBJ1-5; no clear D. Trimming took off 0 bases at V and 4 bases at J, with 4 bases between the two ends. Looked up from germline, CDR1 is LNHNV and CDR2 is YYDKDF (reference sequence). This CDR3 has 13 residues.

The rearrangement uses TRBV19 and TRBJ1-1; TRBD1 matches 7 bases. From germline, CDR1 is LNHDA and CDR2 SQIVND (reference sequence). Germline trimming cut 5 bases from V and 0 bases from J; bases unmatched to any gene: 9. The CDR3 runs 16 residues. The CDR3 loop reads CASSLTPGQLNTEAFF. The CDR3 DNA sequence: TGTGCCAGTAGTTTGACCCCGGGACAGTTGAACACTGAAGCTTTCTTT.

The chain uses TRBV2 and TRBJ1-2, with a weak D call TRBD1 (5 bases). Germline-derived CDR1 and CDR2 are SNHLY and FYNNEI. Trimming left V 1 base short and J 11 bases short, with 23 bases between. CDR3 length: 16 residues. The CDR3 coding sequence is TGTGCCAGCAGTGAAGGGCAACTTGGGAACACAAAGGGGTACACCTTC. It is translated as CASSEGQLGNTKGYTF.

The chain uses TRBV7-2 and TRBJ2-1, with D perhaps matching TRBD1 (5 bases). The CDR3 sequence is 14 residues long. V was cut by 4 bases and J by 8 bases, with 15 bases left in between. Germline V gene data show CDR1 as SGHTA and CDR2 as FQGNSA. The CDR3 coding sequence is TGTGCCAGCAGCTCTTTCAGGGTTGCGGATGAGCAGTTCTTC. Amino acids: CASSSFRVADEQFF.

This chain connects TRBV7-9 to TRBJ2-1; D is possibly TRBD2 (6 bases). The CDR3 sequence is 19 residues long. Trimming took off 1 base at V and 2 bases at J, with 21 bases between the two ends. Germline V gene data show CDR1 as SEHNR and CDR2 as FQNEAQ (reference sequence). CDR3 in DNA: TGTGCCAGCAGCTTAGGTCGTCTCAGGGCGGGGATCACCTACAATGAGCAGTTCTTC. As protein: CASSLGRLRAGITYNEQFF.